This T cell receptor (beta chain) originates from a study of cytomegalovirus exposure and HLA in healthy donors. 60 Vbeta and 13 Jbeta primers were used in PCR. Libraries were prepared by immunoSEQ multiplex PCR; TCRdb keeps only in-frame clonotypes and omits some of them. The profile shows about 130,000 clones, just under 80% of them singletons. Points on this clone: Its target is not known.

Study results and limitations: Altogether, 150 or so TCR beta chains were recorded as cytomegalovirus-associated. Later analysis identified a missense DCLRE1C variant that was linked to TCR beta V- and J-gene trimming. Prior analysis indicated that the majority of TCR beta V segments exhibited productivity approximately 87% or approximately 30% of the time. TCR beta sequences reportedly predicted most subjects' HLA-A and HLA-B alleles accurately.

The sample was PBMCs. This receptor was identified in a man younger than 40 in good health and CMV-seronegative.

The CDR3 DNA is TGTGCCAGCAGTTTGGGAGGAGGCCTCAACTACAATGAGCAGTTCTTC. Amino acids: CASSLGGGLNYNEQFF. This rearrangement joins TRBV27 to TRBJ2-1; D possibly corresponds to TRBD2 (6 bases). The CDR3 covers 16 residues. The germline gives CDR1 MNHEY, CDR2 SMNVEV (reference sequence). Deletions cut 3 bases from V and 3 bases from J, with 15 bases between.